A single sample is the source of the 10 T cell receptor beta chains below, sequenced in a study of shared clonotypes between healthy human individuals. The protocol was immunoSEQ multiplex PCR, while the TCRdb copy is restricted to in-frame clones and leaves out a portion. The table has some 2 million clones, 85% to 95% seen once. Input material: naive CD4+ T cells sorted from blood. Specified subset: CD45RA+ positively selected. Every receptor here comes from a man aged 18 to 30 in good health.

The J gene is TRBJ1-6, the V gene TRBV7-9, with D maybe TRBD1 (6 bases). The germline V gene encodes CDR1 SEHNR and CDR2 FQNEAQ (reference sequence). V was pared by 3 bases and J by 3 bases, with 9 bases between. CDR3 length: 15 amino acids. Here the CDR3 DNA reads TGTGCCAGCAGCTTCGGCAGGGGCTATAATTCACCCCTCCACTTT. As protein: CASSFGRGYNSPLHF.

This chain joins TRBV9 and TRBJ2-3, with D hard to call. CDR3 length: 12 residues. V gave up 4 bases and J gave up 6 bases, with 9 bases separating them. CDR1 is SGDLS and CDR2 is YYNGEE in the germline V gene. The CDR3: CASSLLLDTQYF. DNA for the CDR3: TGTGCCAGCAGCCTCCTACTGGATACGCAGTATTTT.

As for this clone: The sample holds other DNA sequences that translate to the same CDR3. V and J are TRBV7-9 and TRBJ1-4; TRBD1 agrees at 7 bases. The V gene end was trimmed by 4 bases and the J gene end by 5 bases; junction bases not matched to a gene: 4. Looked up from germline, CDR1 is SEHNR and CDR2 is FQNEAQ (reference sequence). This CDR3 is built from 14 residues. The CDR3 sequence is CASSYGTENEKLFF. The CDR3 DNA follows: TGTGCCAGCAGCTATGGGACAGAAAATGAAAAACTGTTTTTT. The full variable domain, rest sourced from reference TRBV7-9 and TRBJ1-4, is DTGVSQNPRHKITKRGQNVTFRCDPISEHNRLYWYRQTLGQGPEFLTYFQNEAQLEKSRLLSDRFSAERPKGSFSTLEIQRTEQGDSAMYLCASSYGTENEKLFFGSGTQLSVL.

The chain combines TRBV9 with TRBJ2-5, with D perhaps given as TRBD1 or TRBD2 (5 bases each). The V gene lost 2 bases and the J gene lost 5 bases, with 22 bases spanning the gap. The germline CDR1 and CDR2 sequences are SGDLS and YYNGEE. This CDR3 is built from 17 residues. CDR3 sequence reads: CASSVGPRGPSVETQYF. The CDR3 region has the DNA TGTGCCAGCAGCGTGGGACCCAGAGGCCCAAGTGTGGAGACCCAGTACTTC.

The rearrangement links TRBV29-1 to TRBJ2-3; 13 positions match TRBD2. The germline V gene has CDR1 SQVTM and CDR2 ANQGSEA. This CDR3 is 14 amino acids long. V lost 5 bases to trimming and J lost 5 bases; unmatched junction nucleotides: 4. The CDR3 DNA follows: TGCAGCGTTACTAGCGGGAGGGCTGGAGATACGCAGTATTTT. This gives the protein CSVTSGRAGDTQYF.

The chain carries TRBV5-1 and TRBJ2-1; TRBD1 agrees at 10 bases. The CDR3 covers 16 residues. Germline CDR1 is SGHRS and CDR2 is YFSETQ. V shed 1 base and J 7 bases; nucleotides not matched to a gene: 8. This CDR3 is CASSLWGDRGLNEQFF. The CDR3 DNA reads TGCGCCAGCAGCTTGTGGGGAGACAGGGGGCTTAATGAGCAGTTCTTC.

The V and J genes are TRBV6-6 and TRBJ2-5; TRBD2 matches 8 bases. Germline assignment: CDR1 MNHNY and CDR2 SVGAGI (reference sequence). The V gene end was trimmed by 0 bases and the J gene end by 10 bases; junction bases not matched to a gene: 4. This CDR3 is 13 amino acids long. CDR3 amino acids: CASSYSIGGDQYF. Written as DNA, the CDR3 is TGTGCCAGCAGTTACTCGATCGGGGGGGACCAGTACTTC.

V and J are TRBV28 and TRBJ1-5, with 8 nucleotides matching TRBD1. Unmatched junction bases numbered 0, after V lost 6 bases and J lost 2 bases. The CDR3 loop spans 13 amino acids. Germline V CDR1 and CDR2: MDHEN, SYDVKM. The CDR3 spells CASRDRGNQPQHF. The CDR3 bases are TGTGCCAGCAGGGACAGGGGCAATCAGCCCCAGCATTTT.

The V and J genes are TRBV18 and TRBJ1-5; D remains unclear. The ends were cut back, 1 base at V and 0 bases at J, with 10 bases in the middle. Germline V lookup: CDR1 KGHSH, CDR2 LQKENI. The CDR3 has 16 amino acids. The CDR3 DNA is TGTGCCAGCTCACCACAGTCAGCGTATAGCAATCAGCCCCAGCATTTT. It is translated as CASSPQSAYSNQPQHF.

For this clone: This same CDR3 is encoded by further DNA sequences in the sample. The chain has TRBV5-1 and TRBJ1-5; D is unresolved. CDR3 length: 13 residues. Germline V gene data show CDR1 as SGHRS and CDR2 as YFSETQ. V lost 5 bases and J lost 0, with 6 bases in between. CDR3 amino acids: CASSSDSNQPQHF. CDR3 nucleotides: TGCGCCAGCAGTTCCGATAGCAATCAGCCCCAGCATTTT. Supplemented by reference TRBV5-1 and TRBJ1-5, the full variable domain reads KAGVTQTPRYLIKTRGQQVTLSCSPISGHRSVSWYQQTPGQGLQFLFEYFSETQRNKGNFPGRFSGRQFSNSRSEMNVSTLELGDSALYLCASSSDSNQPQHFGDGTRLSIL.